These T cell receptor beta chains were read from a single sample in a study of cytomegalovirus exposure and HLA in healthy donors. Only in-frame clones appear in the TCRdb table, and some are missing; sequencing was by immunoSEQ multiplex PCR. The table records under 200,000 clones, about 80% of them present only once. The specimen sequenced was PBMCs. These receptors were obtained from a man aged 25 to 40 in good health and CMV-seronegative. Each CDR3 is given with its conserved first and last residue. D genes are given only for firm matches. Expanded clones are given a class, and other clones once, few, many or no size at all.

>-|TRBJ2-7|-|TRBV27
CASLMRPGSTANEQYF
TGTGCCAGCTTAATGCGTCCGGGGTCAACGGCCAACGAGCAGTACTTC
>-|TRBJ2-7|-|TRBV4-1
CASSAVTGTVVEQYF
TGCGCCAGCAGCGCGGTGACAGGTACTGTGGTCGAGCAGTACTTC
>-|TRBJ2-5|-|TRBV19
CASGVTRQTQYF
TGTGCCAGCGGTGTCACTAGGCAGACCCAGTACTTC
>-|TRBJ2-5|-|TRBV5-1
CASSGGHPKETQYF
TGCGCCAGCAGCGGGGGACACCCTAAAGAGACCCAGTACTTC
>-|TRBJ2-1|-|TRBV30
CAWSVEGGRVLVSYNEQFF
TGTGCCTGGAGTGTAGAGGGGGGGAGGGTCCTAGTCTCCTACAATGAGCAGTTCTTC
>-|TRBJ1-1|-|TRBV6-8
CASSPGPGTEAFF
TGTGCCAGCAGCCCCGGCCCCGGGACTGAAGCTTTCTTT
>-|TRBJ2-6|TRBD1|TRBV25-1
CASSSGQGGSGANVLTF
TGTGCCAGCAGTTCGGGACAGGGTGGCTCTGGGGCCAACGTCCTGACTTTC
>-|TRBJ2-5|TRBD1|TRBV25-1
CASSTGQAPGKTQYF
TGTGCCAGCAGTACGGGACAGGCACCGGGGAAGACCCAGTACTTC
>few|TRBJ1-5|TRBD1|TRBV19
CASNDPGDRGIWQPQHF
TGTGCCAGTAACGACCCCGGGGACAGGGGGATTTGGCAGCCCCAGCATTTT
>-|TRBJ2-5|TRBD1|TRBV29-1
CSVEVIPSPPTGTGDRETQYF
TGCAGCGTTGAAGTTATTCCCTCCCCACCAACCGGGACAGGGGATCGAGAGACCCAGTACTTC
>-|TRBJ2-7|-|TRBV14
CASRQGGRNEQYF
TGTGCCAGCAGACAGGGTGGCAGAAACGAGCAGTACTTC
>-|TRBJ2-3|-|TRBV29-1
CSVARYKDTDTQYF
TGCAGCGTTGCTAGATATAAGGACACAGATACGCAGTATTTT
>-|TRBJ2-7|-|TRBV2
CASKYGQELSGGSYEQYF
TGTGCCAGCAAGTACGGACAGGAACTAAGCGGGGGCTCCTACGAGCAGTACTTC
>-|TRBJ1-4|-|TRBV4-1
CASSQVGRERGEKLFF
TGCGCCAGCAGCCAAGTTGGGAGGGAGCGTGGAGAAAAACTGTTTTTT
>-|TRBJ1-4|-|TRBV5-4
CASSPRAGSGEKLFF
TGTGCCAGCAGCCCCAGGGCAGGGTCAGGTGAAAAACTGTTTTTT
>-|TRBJ1-5|TRBD1|TRBV19
CASSTTGQGASNQPQHF
TGTGCCAGTAGTACGACAGGACAGGGGGCTAGCAATCAGCCCCAGCATTTT
>-|TRBJ1-4|-|TRBV7-9
CASSLRSANEKLFF
TGTGCCAGCAGCTTACGTTCGGCTAATGAAAAACTGTTTTTT
>-|TRBJ1-1|TRBD1|TRBV19
CASSIGTGASGSAFF
TGTGCCAGTAGTATTGGGACAGGGGCGAGTGGCTCGGCTTTCTTT
>-|TRBJ1-5|-|TRBV19
CASSLIITNQPQHF
TGTGCCAGTAGTCTTATAATCACAAATCAGCCCCAGCATTTT
>-|TRBJ2-5|TRBD2|TRBV6-5
CASTTAGGAWYF
TGTGCCAGCACCACAGCGGGAGGTGCCTGGTACTTC
>-|TRBJ2-3|-|TRBV5-6
CASSLSYKSGYTDTQYF
TGTGCCAGCAGCTTGTCGTATAAGAGCGGGTACACAGATACGCAGTATTTT
>-|TRBJ2-1|TRBD2|TRBV5-1
CASSLLASGTNYNEQFF
TGCGCCAGCAGCTTGTTGGCTAGCGGAACTAACTACAATGAGCAGTTCTTC
>-|TRBJ2-6|-|TRBV19
CASSSLNRGGLGANVLTF
TGTGCCAGTAGTAGCCTTAACAGGGGAGGCCTTGGGGCCAACGTCCTGACTTTC
>-|TRBJ1-1|-|TRBV5-6
CASRRTGRNTEAFF
TGTGCCAGCAGGCGGACGGGAAGGAACACTGAAGCTTTCTTT
>-|TRBJ2-3|TRBD1|TRBV5-6
CASSISQGGSATDTQYF
TGTGCCAGCAGCATCTCACAGGGGGGATCCGCAACAGATACGCAGTATTTT